Each of the 30 T cell receptor beta chains below was sequenced from the same sample in a study of T cell repertoires in cytomegalovirus infection. Each CDR3 protein gets one entry after TCRdb re-called the reads with MiXCR. The data hold around 450,000 distinct CDR3 sequences, with 10% to 12% observed a single time. Sequencing was carried out using PBMCs. The receptors come from a human donor in good health (CMV status not recorded). Some clones in this sample may be carry-over from other donors' samples.

This clonotype was seen ten or more times. The chain has TRBV11-2 and TRBJ2-5; 8 bases agree with TRBD1. Trimming removed 2 bases from V and 6 bases from J; junction bases left unmatched: 11. Germline V lookup: CDR1 SGHAT, CDR2 FQNNGV. The CDR3 spans 16 residues. CDR3 sequence reads: CASSLLAQGAEKTQYF. The CDR3 bases are TGTGCCAGCAGCTTACTGGCCCAGGGGGCAGAAAAGACCCAGTACTTC. The entire variable domain, with the rest obtained from reference TRBV11-2 and TRBJ2-5, is as follows: EAGVAQSPRYKIIEKRQSVAFWCNPISGHATLYWYQQILGQGPKLLIQFQNNGVVDDSQLPKDRFSAERLKGVDSTLKIQPAKLEDSAVYLCASSLLAQGAEKTQYFGPGTRLLVL.

This clonotype was counted at least ten times. The J gene is TRBJ2-5, the V gene TRBV2; TRBD1 agrees at 7 bases. The CDR3 runs 14 residues. The ends lost 2 bases at V and 1 base at J; junction bases unmatched: 1. Germline loops: CDR1 SNHLY, CDR2 FYNNEI. DNA of the CDR3: TGTGCCAGCAGTGAAAGGACAGGCCAAGAGACCCAGTACTTC. Protein product: CASSERTGQETQYF.

The CDR3 sequence is CASSGDTSSTEAFF. CDR3 in DNA: TGTGCCAGTAGTGGGGACACAAGCTCCACTGAAGCTTTCTTT. V usage is TRBV19 and J usage is TRBJ1-1, with a possible D match to TRBD1 (6 bases). The CDR3 totals 14 residues. Germline V gene sequence: CDR1 LNHDA, CDR2 SQIVND (reference sequence). V lost 5 bases, J lost 4 bases, and 14 bases lay in between.

The chain couples TRBV20-1 to TRBJ1-2, with D perhaps matching TRBD1 (6 bases). The CDR3 totals 13 residues. Trimming left V 4 bases short and J 4 bases short, with 13 bases between. Germline lookup yields CDR1 DFQATT and CDR2 SNEGSKA (reference sequence). CDR3 residues: CSATGPGAYGYTF. In DNA form, the CDR3 reads TGCAGTGCTACCGGGCCAGGGGCCTATGGCTACACCTTC.

Concerning this clonotype: This may stem from a read error, because a much larger clone lies one nucleotide away. The V gene is TRBV2, the J gene TRBJ1-3, with TRBD1 as a possible D gene (6 bases). The CDR3 is made up of 14 amino acids. Germline CDR1 and CDR2: SNHLY and FYNNEI. V was trimmed by 6 bases and J by 0 bases, leaving 9 bases between them. CDR3: CASSGQLSGNTIYF. CDR3 nucleotides: TGTGCCAGCAGCGGACAGCTCTCTGGAAACACCATATATTTT.

Only a few counts were recorded for this clonotype. V is TRBV20-1 and J is TRBJ2-2, with TRBD2 identical over 7 bases. Germline CDR1 and CDR2: DFQATT and SNEGSKA (reference sequence). Trimming at V came to 5 bases and at J to 1 base, leaving 4 bases not matched to a gene. There are 14 residues in the CDR3. Here the CDR3 DNA reads TGCAGTGCTGTAGCGGGCAGGAACACCGGGGAGCTGTTTTTT. Its translation is CSAVAGRNTGELFF.

This clonotype was seen a handful of times. This chain joins TRBV7-9 and TRBJ2-1; 13 nucleotides line up with TRBD2. This CDR3 has 20 residues. The germline V gene has CDR1 SEHNR and CDR2 FQNEAQ (reference sequence). V shed 2 bases and J 4 bases; nucleotides not matched to a gene: 14. CDR3 sequence (DNA): TGTGCCAGCAGCTTACGCCGACTAGCGGGGGGATCACCCGCTTACAATGAGCAGTTCTTC. This codes for CASSLRRLAGGSPAYNEQFF.

This clonotype occurred many times. The rearrangement joins TRBV19 to TRBJ2-5; D may be TRBD1 (5 bases). From germline, CDR1 is LNHDA and CDR2 SQIVND (reference sequence). The CDR3 consists of 12 residues. V was clipped by 10 bases and J by 2 bases, with 11 bases between them. The CDR3 spells CATSTVQETQYF. The CDR3 bases are TGTGCCACTTCGACAGTGCAAGAGACCCAGTACTTC.

This sequence joins TRBV3-1 and TRBJ2-5, with 10 bases identical to TRBD2. After removal of 2 bases from V and 3 bases from J, the junction contained 0 bases not matched to a gene. The CDR3 totals 14 residues. The germline gives CDR1 LGHDT, CDR2 YNNKEL (reference sequence). As DNA, the CDR3 is TGTGCCAGCAGCCAACTAGCGGGGGAAGAGACCCAGTACTTC. Protein sequence: CASSQLAGEETQYF.

This clonotype was picked up many times. The rearrangement uses TRBV7-9 and TRBJ2-3; the D gene is possibly TRBD1 (5 bases). Trimming took off 4 bases at V and 1 base at J, with 12 bases between the two ends. The germline V gene encodes CDR1 SEHNR and CDR2 FQNEAQ (reference sequence). The CDR3 totals 15 residues. CDR3 loop: CASSSLQERTDTQYF. DNA of the CDR3: TGTGCCAGCAGCTCCCTACAGGAACGCACAGATACGCAGTATTTT.

In this sample, this clonotype turned up many times. This chain joins TRBV6-2 or TRBV6-3 and TRBJ1-2; TRBD1 agrees at 8 bases. Germline V gives CDR1 MNHEY, CDR2 SVGEGT. The CDR3 is 14 amino acids. With 6 bases clipped from V and 2 bases from J, the junction kept 5 bases outside the gene matches. CDR3 in DNA: TGTGCCAGCAGAAAGGACAGGGTCAACTATGGCTACACCTTC. Translating it yields CASRKDRVNYGYTF.

The table lists this clonotype with many counts. The chain employs TRBV15 and TRBJ2-5, with TRBD2 matching over 9 bases. Germline values: CDR1 LNHNV, CDR2 YYDKDF (reference sequence). V lost 4 bases and J lost 4; bases outside the gene matches: 10. This CDR3 has 16 residues. The CDR3 spells CATSTVMTSGAETQYF. The CDR3 region has the DNA TGTGCCACCAGCACAGTAATGACTAGCGGTGCAGAGACCCAGTACTTC.

This clonotype was picked up many times. V and J are TRBV6-6 and TRBJ2-3, with 10 bases matching TRBD2. Germline V gene lookup returns CDR1 MNHNY and CDR2 SVGAGI (reference sequence). After removal of 6 bases from V and 1 base from J, the junction contained 7 bases not matched to a gene. The CDR3 has 16 amino acids. The CDR3 reads CASRLTGTSGTDTQYF. CDR3 coding DNA: TGTGCCAGCAGGCTCACCGGGACTAGCGGCACAGATACGCAGTATTTT.

This rearrangement joins TRBV5-1 to TRBJ2-7; D uncertain. The CDR3 is 13 residues long. Trimming stripped 0 bases from V and 9 bases from J, with 13 bases between. Looked up from germline, CDR1 is SGHRS and CDR2 is YFSETQ. The CDR3 sequence is CASSLESVPGQYF. The CDR3 coding sequence is TGCGCCAGCAGCTTGGAGTCCGTGCCCGGGCAGTACTTC.

This clonotype has a count of ten or more. V gene TRBV7-6 combines with J gene TRBJ1-1, with D unclear. Per the germline V gene, CDR1 is SGHVS and CDR2 is FNYEAQ. This CDR3 is 14 amino acids long. V dropped 6 bases and J dropped 0 bases, with 11 bases sitting between them. CDR3 nucleotides: TGTGCCAGCAGGCCAGGACTAATGAACACTGAAGCTTTCTTT. This translates into CASRPGLMNTEAFF. Full variable domain (rest looked up from reference TRBV7-6 and TRBJ1-1): GAGVSQSPRYKVTKRGQDVALRCDPISGHVSLYWYRQALGQGPEFLTYFNYEAQQDKSGLPNDRFSAERPEGSISTLTIQRTEQRDSAMYRCASRPGLMNTEAFFGQGTRLTVV.

This clonotype was counted at least ten times. The chain joins TRBV7-3 to TRBJ1-1, with a tentative D call TRBD1 (5 bases). Germline CDR1 is SGHTA and CDR2 is FQGTGA. The CDR3 loop spans 15 amino acids. The ends were cut back, 2 bases at V and 0 bases at J, with 10 bases in the middle. The CDR3 bases are TGTGCCAGCAGCTTAGGTGGGGGTCTGAACACTGAAGCTTTCTTT. Protein sequence: CASSLGGGLNTEAFF.

This clonotype occurred a few times. The chain recombines TRBV20-1 with TRBJ1-1; D gene ambiguous. The CDR3 is made up of 14 amino acids. V was shortened by 0 bases and J by 1 base, with 9 bases between the two germline ends. Germline V gene sequence: CDR1 DFQATT, CDR2 SNEGSKA (reference sequence). In DNA form, the CDR3 reads TGCAGTGCTAGAGATTTGCTTAGGAACACTGAAGCTTTCTTT. Its protein product is CSARDLLRNTEAFF.

The V call is TRBV2, the J call TRBJ1-1, with D tentatively TRBD1 (5 bases). The CDR3 loop spans 13 amino acids. V shed 7 bases and J shed 1 base, with 10 bases lying between them. Germline V gene lookup returns CDR1 SNHLY and CDR2 FYNNEI. In DNA, the CDR3 is TGTGCCAGCACTCCGACAGCGAACACTGAAGCTTTCTTT. Protein product: CASTPTANTEAFF.

The gene calls are TRBV20-1 and TRBJ1-3, with TRBD1 matching over 8 bases. The CDR3 has 14 residues. V lost 5 bases, J lost 0 bases, and 3 bases stayed unmatched. The germline CDR1 and CDR2 sequences are DFQATT and SNEGSKA (reference sequence). Here the CDR3 DNA reads TGCAGTGCTTACAGGGGGAGCTCTGGAAACACCATATATTTT. Translating it yields CSAYRGSSGNTIYF.

This clonotype was seen many times. The chain carries TRBV4-2 and TRBJ1-2; 10 bases are a match to TRBD1. CDR3 length: 17 amino acids. Germline V CDR1 and CDR2: LGHNA, YNFKEQ. With V trimmed by 0 bases and J by 2 bases, 6 bases remained unmatched. The CDR3 DNA reads TGTGCCAGCAGCCAAGAATCGTTGACAGGGGGCAACTATGGCTACACCTTC. Amino acids: CASSQESLTGGNYGYTF.

This clonotype was found many times. The CDR3 is CASSEDGQPQHF. As DNA, the CDR3 is TGTGCCAGCAGCGAAGACGGTCAGCCCCAGCATTTT. The V and J genes are TRBV7-9 and TRBJ1-5, with D unresolved. V was pared by 5 bases and J by 6 bases, with 8 bases between. The CDR3 is made up of 12 amino acids. Germline CDR1 SEHNR, CDR2 FQNEAQ (reference sequence).

This clonotype has at least ten counts. CDR3 residues: CASSLQAGTAEAFF. CDR3 DNA: TGTGCCAGCAGCTTACAAGCCGGGACAGCTGAAGCTTTCTTT. This sequence joins TRBV7-9 and TRBJ1-1, with 7 bases that match TRBD1. This CDR3 has 14 residues. Looked up from germline, CDR1 is SEHNR and CDR2 is FQNEAQ (reference sequence). V lost 2 bases, J lost 6 bases, and 6 bases stayed unmatched.

J is TRBJ2-1 and V is TRBV20-1, with D tentatively TRBD1 or TRBD2 (5 bases each). V lost 1 base and J lost 7, with 17 bases in between. CDR1 is DFQATT, CDR2 SNEGSKA, per germline (reference sequence). The CDR3 runs to 15 residues. The CDR3, as DNA: TGCAGTGCTAGAGTTGGCGGGCAGGGAAAAAATGAGCAGTTCTTC. Translating it yields CSARVGGQGKNEQFF.

This clonotype has a count of ten or more. The chain uses TRBV25-1 and TRBJ1-1; D not certain. The CDR3 loop spans 15 amino acids. Germline V gene sequence: CDR1 MGHDK, CDR2 SYGVNS. Trimming pared 1 base from V and 1 base from J, leaving 10 bases between. DNA of the CDR3: TGTGCCAGCAGTGAATCTAGGGCAGGGAACACTGAAGCTTTCTTT. Protein sequence: CASSESRAGNTEAFF. Drawing the rest from reference TRBV25-1 and TRBJ1-1, the complete variable domain is EADIYQTPRYLVIGTGKKITLECSQTMGHDKMYWYQQDPGMELHLIHYSYGVNSTEKGDLSSESTVSRIRTEHFPLTLESARPSHTSQYLCASSESRAGNTEAFFGQGTRLTVV.

The chain couples TRBV7-9 to TRBJ2-2; D is ambiguous. The germline V gene encodes CDR1 SEHNR and CDR2 FQNEAQ (reference sequence). CDR3 length: 15 amino acids. V was shortened by 10 bases and J by 0 bases, with 15 bases between the two germline ends. The CDR3 DNA sequence: TGTGCCAATCCCCGGGCAGGTCCGAACACCGGGGAGCTGTTTTTT. It specifies CANPRAGPNTGELFF. Full variable domain (outside the CDR3, taken from reference TRBV7-9 and TRBJ2-2): DTGVSQNPRHKITKRGQNVTFRCDPISEHNRLYWYRQTLGQGPEFLTYFQNEAQLEKSRLLSDRFSAERPKGSFSTLEIQRTEQGDSAMYLCANPRAGPNTGELFFGEGSRLTVL.

The table lists this clonotype with many counts. The rearrangement uses TRBV5-1 and TRBJ2-5, with 10 positions matching TRBD2. The CDR3 length is 18 residues. V shed 0 bases and J 2 bases; nucleotides not matched to a gene: 10. CDR1 SGHRS and CDR2 YFSETQ come from the germline V gene. In DNA form, the CDR3 reads TGCGCCAGCAGCTTGGCCCGCGGCGGAGCGGGGGGGCAAGAGACCCAGTACTTC. Translation: CASSLARGGAGGQETQYF.

This clonotype was observed at least ten times. The rearrangement joins TRBV19 to TRBJ1-3; no reliable D call. This CDR3 region has 16 residues. V was clipped by 4 bases and J by 0 bases, with 13 bases between them. The germline CDR1 and CDR2 sequences are LNHDA and SQIVND (reference sequence). CDR3 DNA: TGTGCCAGTAGTACCAGAGGACCTTCCTCTGGAAACACCATATATTTT. Protein: CASSTRGPSSGNTIYF.

A few counts support this clonotype. The chain links TRBV4-1 to TRBJ1-5; D ambiguous. Germline loops: CDR1 MGHRA, CDR2 YSYEKL. This CDR3 spans 17 amino acids. Trimming shortened V by 0 bases and J by 2 bases, and 14 bases separated the two germline ends. The DNA of the CDR3 is TGCGCCAGCAGCCAAGAGTCAGTCATTTCGCGCAATCAGCCCCAGCATTTT. Translation: CASSQESVISRNQPQHF.

There are many counts of this clonotype. The chain carries TRBV7-8 and TRBJ2-3; a possible D gene is TRBD2 (7 bases). Trimming cost V 8 bases and J 0 bases, with 24 bases left between them. There are 18 residues in the CDR3. Germline V gene data show CDR1 as SGHVS and CDR2 as FQNEAQ. The CDR3 loop reads CASVTEGAGASSTDTQYF. CDR3 sequence (DNA): TGTGCCAGCGTTACGGAGGGCGCGGGGGCCTCTAGCACAGATACGCAGTATTTT. Supplemented by reference TRBV7-8 and TRBJ2-3, the full variable domain reads GAGVSQSPRYKVAKRGQDVALRCDPISGHVSLFWYQQALGQGPEFLTYFQNEAQLDKSGLPSDRFFAERPEGSVSTLKIQRTQQEDSAVYLCASVTEGAGASSTDTQYFGPGTRLTVL.

In this sample, this clonotype turned up many times. The J gene is TRBJ1-1, the V gene TRBV6-4; unclear D gene. CDR1 MRHNA and CDR2 SNTAGT come from the germline V gene. There are 13 residues in the CDR3. Deletions cut 3 bases from V and 4 bases from J, with 9 bases between. CDR3 in amino acids: CASSELLSTEAFF. The CDR3 nucleotides are TGTGCCAGCAGTGAACTGTTGAGCACTGAAGCTTTCTTT.